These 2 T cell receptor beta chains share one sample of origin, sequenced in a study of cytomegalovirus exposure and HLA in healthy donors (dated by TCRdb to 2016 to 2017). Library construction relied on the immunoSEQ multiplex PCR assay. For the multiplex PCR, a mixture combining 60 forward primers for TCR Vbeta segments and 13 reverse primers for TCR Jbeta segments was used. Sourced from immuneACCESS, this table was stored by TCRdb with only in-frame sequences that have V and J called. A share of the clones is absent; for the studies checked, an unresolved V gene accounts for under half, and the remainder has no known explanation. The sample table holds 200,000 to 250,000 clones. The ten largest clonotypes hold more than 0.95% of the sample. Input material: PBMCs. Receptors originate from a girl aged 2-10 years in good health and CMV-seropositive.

DNA of the CDR3: TGTGCCAGCAGCCAGGATGGACTAGCGGGAGTTATTAGCTATGAGCAGTTCTTC. It encodes CASSQDGLAGVISYEQFF. The chain has TRBV4-2 and TRBJ2-1; 13 positions agree with TRBD2. The CDR3 length is 18 residues. J was trimmed by 8 bases and V by 3 bases; bases with no gene match: 13. CDR1 and CDR2 (germline): LGHNA, YNFKEQ.

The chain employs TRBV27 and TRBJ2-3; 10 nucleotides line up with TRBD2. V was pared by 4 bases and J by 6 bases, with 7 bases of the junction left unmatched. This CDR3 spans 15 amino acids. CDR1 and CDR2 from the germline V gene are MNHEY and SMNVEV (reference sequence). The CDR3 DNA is TGTGCCAGCAGTTCCGCTAGCGGGAGTGGGGATACGCAGTATTTT. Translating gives CASSSASGSGDTQYF.